This T cell receptor (beta chain) derives from a study of Ad26.COV2.S vaccination and SARS-CoV-2 variants. Study at large: The donor belonged to the COV1001 Ad26.COV2.S trial arm. Intramuscularly, Ad26.COV2.S was given either once or twice, 56 days apart. Study outcomes and limitations: Vaccine and placebo recipients had comparable breadth of non-spike TCRs.

The treatment denotes: around 19 received Ad26.COV2.S at low or high dose, single or two shots; 5 received placebo; per-sample allocation not given. Specimen acquisition occurred on day 63 following the initial vaccine or placebo injection. The vaccine delivered Wuhan-strain SARS-CoV-2 spike through an Ad26 vector. The CDR3 length is 14 residues. CDR1 is SGHRS, CDR2 YFSETQ, per germline. V lost 1 base and J 5 bases, leaving 9 bases between the germline ends. Remarks on this clone: Antigen specificity is unknown.

Clones were sequenced by immunoSEQ multiplex PCR, and TCRdb holds only the in-frame ones, with some missing. The sample carries hundreds of thousands of clones, around 90% recorded once. The genes are TRBV5-1 and TRBJ1-4; D gene ambiguous. This TCR derives from a person between 18 and 65 years old who received the Ad26.COV2.S COVID-19 vaccine or a placebo. The material was peripheral blood, obtained in a trial of Ad26.COV2.S vaccine versus placebo. As DNA, the CDR3 is TGCGCCAGCAGCTTGACAGCTGGGAATGAAAAACTGTTTTTT. Residues: CASSLTAGNEKLFF.